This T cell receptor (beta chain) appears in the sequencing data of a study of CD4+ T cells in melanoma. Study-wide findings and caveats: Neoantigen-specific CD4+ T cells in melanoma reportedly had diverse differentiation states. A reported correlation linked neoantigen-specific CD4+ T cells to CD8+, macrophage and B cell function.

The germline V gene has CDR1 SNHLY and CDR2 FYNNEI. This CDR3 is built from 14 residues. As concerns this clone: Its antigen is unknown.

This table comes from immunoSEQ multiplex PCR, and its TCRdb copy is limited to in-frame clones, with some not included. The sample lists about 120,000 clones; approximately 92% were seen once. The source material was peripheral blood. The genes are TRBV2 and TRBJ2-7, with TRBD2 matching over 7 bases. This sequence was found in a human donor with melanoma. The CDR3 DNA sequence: TGTGCTCAGCGGGACCCATTCCTCACCTACGAGCAGTACTTC. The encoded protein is CAQRDPFLTYEQYF.